Listed here are 6 T cell receptor beta chains from one sample, sequenced in a study of post-analysis software for immune sequencing data. Study-wide results and caveats: Four or five TRBV segments (TRBV5-6, TRBV5-1 and TRBV20-1 among them) occurred more frequently in patients than in controls.

Which antigens these TCRs recognize remains unknown. Sequencing libraries made from TCR beta cDNA carried unique molecular identifiers. Each CDR3 protein gets one entry after TCRdb re-called the PCR reads with MiXCR. The sample holds 250,000 to 300,000 distinct CDR3 sequences, about 40% seen once. The sequenced sample consisted of blood. The receptors shown here come from a girl between 5 and 17 years old with multiple sclerosis.

Many counts were recorded for this clonotype. The chain uses TRBV4-1 and TRBJ1-5; D gene ambiguous. This CDR3 comprises 16 residues. V was cut by 0 bases and J by 4 bases, with 13 bases left in between. Germline CDR1 MGHRA, CDR2 YSYEKL. The CDR3: CASSQELGPGNQPQHF. CDR3 DNA: TGCGCCAGCAGCCAAGAATTAGGGCCGGGGAATCAGCCCCAGCATTTT.

This clonotype was recorded at least ten times. The genes are TRBV7-8 and TRBJ1-1; no definite D call. CDR3 length equals 13 residues. Germline V gene data show CDR1 as SGHVS and CDR2 as FQNEAQ. Trimming stripped 1 base from V and 1 base from J, with 4 bases between. CDR3 sequence reads: CASSLGENTEAFF. CDR3 DNA sequence: TGTGCCAGCAGCTTAGGGGAGAACACTGAAGCTTTCTTT.

This clonotype was detected many times. The chain couples TRBV4-1 to TRBJ2-1; D is unresolved. The CDR3 length is 15 residues. The V end was cut by 1 base, the J end by 2 bases, with 9 bases between. CDR1 and CDR2 from the germline V gene are MGHRA and YSYEKL. Here the CDR3 reads CASSQASVPYNEQFF. The CDR3 DNA sequence: TGCGCCAGCAGCCAAGCCAGCGTCCCCTACAATGAGCAGTTCTTC.

The chain links TRBV7-9 to TRBJ2-1; unclear D gene. This CDR3 has 11 amino acids. Deletions cut 8 bases from V and 6 bases from J, with 8 bases between. Per the germline V gene, CDR1 is SEHNR and CDR2 is FQNEAQ (reference sequence). CDR3 protein: CASDRVNEQFF. Here the CDR3 DNA reads TGTGCCAGCGATCGGGTCAATGAGCAGTTCTTC.

This clonotype was seen ten or more times. The gene calls are TRBV2 and TRBJ2-3; 10 bases line up with TRBD2. The germline V gene encodes CDR1 SNHLY and CDR2 FYNNEI. The CDR3 spans 15 residues. V shed 6 bases, J shed 2 bases, and the junction held 5 bases outside the gene matches. In DNA, the CDR3 is TGTGCCAGCAGCCCACTAGCGGGGACCACAGATACGCAGTATTTT. This translates into CASSPLAGTTDTQYF. Full variable domain (missing parts from reference TRBV2 and TRBJ2-3): EPEVTQTPSHQVTQMGQEVILRCVPISNHLYFYWYRQILGQKVEFLVSFYNNEISEKSEIFDDQFSVERPDGSNFTLKIRSTKLEDSAMYFCASSPLAGTTDTQYFGPGTRLTVL.

The sample holds a few counts of this clonotype. This may arise from a read error, as a much more abundant clone is one base away. The rearrangement joins TRBV20-1 to TRBJ2-6; D is perhaps TRBD2 (6 bases). The CDR3 totals 18 residues. The germline V gene encodes CDR1 DFQATT and CDR2 SNEGSKA (reference sequence). CDR3 region: CSAEKGGAPLSGPNVLTF. The DNA of the CDR3 is TGCAGTGCAGAAAAGGGCGGGGCCCCCCTCTCTGGGCCCAACGTCCTGACTTTC.